What follows are 15 T cell receptor beta chains derived from one specimen sequenced in a study of blood T cells in healthy people across ages. With a J-beta primer mix and a sample-barcoded 5' primer, a second PCR ran roughly 6 to 11 cycles. From the 5' RACE reads, TCRdb called clonotypes with MiXCR, one entry per CDR3 protein. The profile shows 1.5 million or so distinct CDR3 sequences, 42% of them singletons. The sequencing input was blood. All receptors derive from a woman aged 18-29 years in good health.

This clonotype has a handful of counts. V is TRBV11-1 and J is TRBJ2-4, with D hard to call. V lost 5 bases to trimming and J lost 8 bases, with 10 bases between them. The germline gives CDR1 SGHAT, CDR2 FQDESV (reference sequence). CDR3 size: 12 residues. In nucleotides, the CDR3 is TGTGCCAGCAGCAATGGAGTGGACATTCAGTACTTC. Translating gives CASSNGVDIQYF. The variable domain in full, with the rest retrieved from reference TRBV11-1 and TRBJ2-4, is EAEVAQSPRYKITEKSQAVAFWCDPISGHATLYWYRQILGQGPELLVQFQDESVVDDSQLPKDRFSAERLKGVDSTLKIQPAELGDSAMYLCASSNGVDIQYFGAGTRLSVL.

As regards this clonotype: The junction departs from germline at one end; a sequencing error may be responsible. J is TRBJ2-2 and V is TRBV7-7, with D possibly matching TRBD1 (6 bases). This CDR3 comprises 15 residues. Germline V gives CDR1 SSHAT, CDR2 FNYEAQ (reference sequence). The chain's CDR3 is CASGLGQGITGELFF. The CDR3 bases are TGTGCCAGCGGCTTAGGGCAGGGGATCACCGGGGAGCTGTTTTTT.

The chain combines TRBV5-4 with TRBJ2-4; possibly TRBD1 or TRBD2 for D (6 bases each). The last part of the DNA fits TRBJ2-7 better; the J call may be wrong. The germline gives CDR1 SGHNT, CDR2 YYREEE (reference sequence). This CDR3 spans 16 amino acids. CDR3: CASSLEGGMRGYEQYF. CDR3 in DNA: TGTGCCAGCAGCTTGGAAGGGGGGATGCGAGGGTACGAGCAGTACTTC.

This clonotype was counted only a few times. The rearrangement links TRBV7-2 to TRBJ1-4; D gene uncertain. Germline loops: CDR1 SGHTA, CDR2 FQGNSA. The CDR3 runs to 13 residues. The V gene lost 5 bases and the J gene lost 8 bases, with 12 bases spanning the gap. For the CDR3, the DNA is TGTGCCAGCAGCCGACGTTGGGGAGAAAAACTGTTTTTT. Protein product: CASSRRWGEKLFF.

The V call is TRBV27, the J call TRBJ2-7; D remains unclear. This CDR3 spans 13 amino acids. Trimming shortened V by 5 bases and J by 9 bases, and 17 bases separated the two germline ends. Germline V gene data show CDR1 as MNHEY and CDR2 as SMNVEV (reference sequence). The CDR3 sequence is CASSPDFLTGQYF. CDR3 sequence (DNA): TGTGCCAGCAGTCCTGATTTCCTCACGGGGCAGTACTTC.

This chain joins TRBV12-5 and TRBJ1-5; no clear D gene. The V end was cut by 0 bases, the J end by 4 bases, with 1 base between. The CDR3 sequence is 12 residues long. The germline gives CDR1 LGHNT, CDR2 FRNRAP. In DNA form, the CDR3 reads TGTGCTAGTGGTTTGGTTAATCAGCCCCAGCATTTT. Translating it yields CASGLVNQPQHF.

This clonotype was counted between two and nine times. The rearrangement links TRBV12-3 or TRBV12-4 to TRBJ1-2, with a weak D call TRBD1 (5 bases). The V end was cut by 1 base, the J end by 8 bases, with 14 bases between. The CDR3 consists of 14 residues. CDR3 coding DNA: TGTGCCAGCAGTTTAGGACTCTCGGGGGAGGGCTACACCTTC. Protein product: CASSLGLSGEGYTF.

The CDR3 DNA is TGCGCCAGCAGCCAAGTCAGGGGGAACACTGAAGCTTTCTTT. Encoded protein: CASSQVRGNTEAFF. The chain carries TRBV4-1 and TRBJ1-1; the D gene is possibly TRBD1 (6 bases). This CDR3 has 14 residues. Germline V gives CDR1 MGHRA, CDR2 YSYEKL. Trimming pared 1 base from V and 1 base from J, leaving 7 bases between.

With regard to this clonotype: At one end, the junction sequence differs from germline, possibly due to a read error. V usage is TRBV5-1 and J usage is TRBJ2-1; 7 positions match TRBD2. The length of the CDR3 is 13 residues. Germline CDR1 is SGHRS and CDR2 is YFSETQ. CDR3 bases: TGCGCCAGCAGGTTGGCGAGCGGGGATGAGCAGTTCTTC. This gives the protein CASRLASGDEQFF.

V and J are TRBV5-1 and TRBJ2-5, with D possibly matching TRBD1 (5 bases). CDR1 is SGHRS and CDR2 is YFSETQ in the germline V gene. This CDR3 region has 13 residues. Trimming removed 1 base at V and 7 bases at J, with 11 bases between. The CDR3 loop is CASSLQGIGTQYF. For the CDR3, the DNA is TGCGCCAGCAGCTTGCAGGGAATAGGGACCCAGTACTTC.

The chain carries TRBV18 and TRBJ2-1; the D gene is possibly TRBD2 (5 bases). Germline loops: CDR1 KGHSH, CDR2 LQKENI. The CDR3 runs to 15 residues. V was cut by 3 bases and J by 4 bases, with 13 bases left in between. The DNA of the CDR3 is TGTGCCAGCTCACCCACACCACTAGATTACAATGAGCAGTTCTTC. Its translation: CASSPTPLDYNEQFF.

V usage is TRBV5-1 and J usage is TRBJ2-1, with D possibly matching TRBD2 (6 bases). Germline-derived CDR1 and CDR2 are SGHRS and YFSETQ. The CDR3 is made up of 13 amino acids. V was shortened by 5 bases and J by 9 bases, with 15 bases between the two germline ends. CDR3 sequence reads: CASRAVEGGEQFF. CDR3 DNA sequence: TGCGCCAGCAGGGCGGTGGAGGGAGGTGAGCAGTTCTTC.

The chain recombines TRBV7-2 with TRBJ2-3; weak D call: TRBD1 (6 bases). The CDR3 is 16 residues long. The V end was cut by 0 bases, the J end by 2 bases, with 12 bases between. Germline CDR1 SGHTA, CDR2 FQGNSA. In DNA, the CDR3 is TGTGCCAGCAGCTTAGCGGGGACAACGATCACAGATACGCAGTATTTT. Translating it yields CASSLAGTTITDTQYF.

A few counts support this clonotype. This chain connects TRBV7-2 to TRBJ2-7, with a possible D match to TRBD2 (7 bases). V lost 5 bases to trimming and J lost 0 bases, with 20 bases between them. The germline V gene encodes CDR1 SGHTA and CDR2 FQGNSA. The CDR3 covers 17 residues. DNA for the CDR3: TGTGCCAGCAGCATAGGGGGGGGCCCACTCCTCTCCTACGAGCAGTACTTC. This sequence encodes CASSIGGGPLLSYEQYF.

This clonotype was picked up one time. This chain joins TRBV6-5 and TRBJ1-1; no firm D call. CDR1 is MNHEY, CDR2 SVGAGI, per germline. The CDR3 is made up of 14 amino acids. The V and J ends lost 3 bases and 3 bases respectively, with 11 bases between them. The CDR3 DNA reads TGTGCCAGCAGTTATTCTGGGTATGACACTGAAGCTTTCTTT. This codes for CASSYSGYDTEAFF.